These 24 T cell receptor beta chains share one sample of origin, sequenced in a study of cytomegalovirus exposure and HLA in healthy donors. PCR primers comprised 60 Vbeta and 13 Jbeta primers. The repertoire was sequenced with immunoSEQ multiplex PCR; TCRdb's copy has only in-frame clones and lacks some. Among some 120,000 clones, 80% were seen once, and the ten largest hold 2.5% to 3%. Sequencing input: PBMCs. The receptors were gathered from a man aged 25 to 45 in good health and CMV-seronegative.

This chain joins TRBV4-1 and TRBJ2-5, with 9 bases fitting TRBD2. Near its end, the DNA agrees better with TRBJ2-7, so the J call may be wrong. The CDR3 is made up of 14 amino acids. Germline V gene sequence: CDR1 MGHRA, CDR2 YSYEKL. For the CDR3, the DNA is TGCGCCAGCAGTTTGACTAGCGGTTCCTACGAGCAGTACTTC. It specifies CASSLTSGSYEQYF.

The V call is TRBV6-5, the J call TRBJ2-1; TRBD1 agrees at 9 bases. Unmatched junction bases numbered 7, after V lost 5 bases and J lost 5 bases. The CDR3 is 15 amino acids. Germline loops: CDR1 MNHEY, CDR2 SVGAGI. The CDR3 spells CASSTTGGRNNEQFF. In DNA, the CDR3 is TGTGCCAGCAGTACCACAGGGGGCCGTAACAATGAGCAGTTCTTC.

The chain employs TRBV6-1 and TRBJ1-1; TRBD1 is a possible D gene (5 bases). Germline V gene data show CDR1 as MNHNS and CDR2 as SASEGT. This CDR3 is 14 amino acids long. Trimming shortened V by 8 bases and J by 8 bases, and 21 bases separated the two germline ends. Here the CDR3 reads CASWYQGGWQEAFF. In nucleotides, the CDR3 is TGTGCCAGCTGGTACCAGGGCGGTTGGCAGGAAGCTTTCTTT.

The chain links TRBV9 to TRBJ2-7, with D perhaps matching TRBD2 (5 bases). The CDR3 loop spans 15 amino acids. Germline values: CDR1 SGDLS, CDR2 YYNGEE. The V end lost 0 bases, the J end lost 4 bases, and 14 bases lay between the germline ends. The DNA for the CDR3 is TGTGCCAGCAGCGTAGCTGGCGGAGGCGTTTACGAGCAGTACTTC. Translating it yields CASSVAGGGVYEQYF.

V is TRBV15 and J is TRBJ2-7, with TRBD2 matching over 8 bases. The CDR3 runs 16 residues. Trimming cost V 1 base and J 1 base; bases outside gene matches: 6. Germline V CDR1 and CDR2: LNHNV, YYDKDF (reference sequence). The CDR3 region has the DNA TGTGCCACCAGCAGAGTCGAGCGGGAGATGTCCTACGAGCAGTACTTC. This codes for CATSRVEREMSYEQYF.

The rearrangement joins TRBV6-1 to TRBJ1-1, with D maybe TRBD1 (6 bases). Germline-derived CDR1 and CDR2 are MNHNS and SASEGT. V lost 8 bases and J 1 base, leaving 14 bases between the germline ends. The CDR3 loop spans 14 amino acids. The CDR3 loop reads CASGQGLRNTEAFF. Here the CDR3 DNA reads TGTGCCAGCGGGCAGGGGCTGAGGAACACTGAAGCTTTCTTT.

J is TRBJ1-4 and V is TRBV10-2, with TRBD1 matching 10 bases. The CDR3 is made up of 15 amino acids. The V and J ends lost 9 bases and 11 bases, in that order; junction bases with no gene match: 15. The germline gives CDR1 WSHSY, CDR2 SAAADI. CDR3 sequence: CASSDKGQGQDKLFF. The CDR3 DNA reads TGCGCCAGTTCCGACAAGGGACAGGGGCAGGATAAACTGTTTTTT.

The rearrangement links TRBV5-1 to TRBJ2-2; weak D call: TRBD2 (6 bases). V shed 0 bases and J shed 2 bases, with 14 bases lying between them. CDR1 SGHRS and CDR2 YFSETQ come from the germline V gene. This CDR3 has 17 residues. CDR3 bases: TGCGCCAGCAGCTTGGATCTTCGGCGGGAAAACACCGGGGAGCTGTTTTTT. Protein sequence: CASSLDLRRENTGELFF.

V and J are TRBV19 and TRBJ1-1, with no clear D. The CDR3 covers 13 residues. CDR1 and CDR2 from the germline V gene are LNHDA and SQIVND (reference sequence). Trimming removed 8 bases from V and 7 bases from J, with 17 bases in between. The CDR3 DNA is TGTGCCAGTGGTGAGGGATACGGGGTTGAAGCTTTCTTT. Translated: CASGEGYGVEAFF.

The chain combines TRBV19 with TRBJ2-7, with TRBD1 matching 9 bases. J gave up 2 bases and V 2 bases, and 4 bases lay outside the gene matches. Germline lookup yields CDR1 LNHDA and CDR2 SQIVND (reference sequence). CDR3 size: 15 residues. The CDR3, as DNA: TGTGCCAGTAGTATATCGGACAGGGGCGCCTACGAGCAGTACTTC. It specifies CASSISDRGAYEQYF.

The chain couples TRBV30 to TRBJ2-5; 8 bases align to TRBD2. V gave up 2 bases and J gave up 0 bases; unmatched junction bases: 8. The germline CDR1 and CDR2 sequences are GTSNPN and SVGIG (reference sequence). The CDR3 has 16 amino acids. CDR3 nucleotide sequence: TGTGCCTGGAGTCTAGCGGGTTCTACGTACCAAGAGACCCAGTACTTC. Amino acids: CAWSLAGSTYQETQYF.

This clone came up once. The chain carries TRBV9 and TRBJ1-1; TRBD1 agrees at 8 bases. Germline values: CDR1 SGDLS, CDR2 YYNGEE. The CDR3 sequence is 16 residues long. Trimming at V came to 0 bases and at J to 3 bases, leaving 7 bases not matched to a gene. The CDR3 DNA reads as TGTGCCAGCAGCGTAGTGGAGGGACAGGCATACACTGAAGCTTTCTTT. Translated, it gives CASSVVEGQAYTEAFF. Full variable domain (missing parts from reference TRBV9 and TRBJ1-1): DSGVTQTPKHLITATGQRVTLRCSPRSGDLSVYWYQQSLDQGLQFLIQYYNGEERAKGNILERFSAQQFPDLHSELNLSSLELGDSALYFCASSVVEGQAYTEAFFGQGTRLTVV.

The chain employs TRBV27 and TRBJ1-1; perhaps TRBD1 as D (6 bases). V was trimmed by 6 bases and J by 4 bases, leaving 15 bases between them. Germline V gene sequence: CDR1 MNHEY, CDR2 SMNVEV (reference sequence). The CDR3 extends over 14 amino acids. The CDR3 coding sequence is TGTGCCAGCAGGACCCGACAGGCAGCCACTGAAGCTTTCTTT. It translates to CASRTRQAATEAFF.

The chain uses TRBV27 and TRBJ2-7; D possibly corresponds to TRBD2 (5 bases). The CDR3 runs 13 residues. Trimming cost V 5 bases and J 1 base, with 9 bases left between them. The germline V gene encodes CDR1 MNHEY and CDR2 SMNVEV (reference sequence). The CDR3 here is CASSLPGSYEQYF. CDR3 sequence (DNA): TGTGCCAGCAGTCTTCCGGGGTCCTACGAGCAGTACTTC.

This clone has just a few counts. The genes are TRBV19 and TRBJ1-1, with D tentatively TRBD1 (5 bases). Germline V gives CDR1 LNHDA, CDR2 SQIVND (reference sequence). The V end was cut by 3 bases, the J end by 4 bases, with 12 bases between. The CDR3 consists of 14 residues. The CDR3, as DNA: TGTGCCAGTAGTATTGGGGGGGGTGGCACTGAAGCTTTCTTT. Residues: CASSIGGGGTEAFF.

The chain links TRBV7-8 to TRBJ1-5; D may be TRBD1 (5 bases). The ends were cut back, 0 bases at V and 4 bases at J, with 10 bases in the middle. This CDR3 region has 15 residues. Germline CDR1 and CDR2: SGHVS and FQNEAQ. Here the CDR3 reads CASSLAVTANQPQHF. CDR3 DNA: TGTGCCAGCAGCTTAGCAGTGACAGCTAATCAGCCCCAGCATTTT.

The chain combines TRBV2 with TRBJ2-1; 9 bases map to TRBD1. The trim removed 4 bases at V and 9 bases at J, leaving 10 bases unmatched. There are 15 residues in the CDR3. CDR1 is SNHLY, CDR2 FYNNEI, per germline. CDR3 DNA sequence: TGTGCCAGCAGTGGCCGGGACAGGGTAAGCTGTGAGCAGTTCTTC. Translation: CASSGRDRVSCEQFF.

This clone was picked up one time. The chain has TRBV18 and TRBJ2-7, with no clear D. V lost 2 bases and J lost 6, with 11 bases in between. Germline values: CDR1 KGHSH, CDR2 LQKENI. The CDR3 is 13 residues long. DNA for the CDR3: TGTGCCAGCTCACCAGGTCCAGTTCGCGAGCAGTACTTC. It encodes CASSPGPVREQYF.

This clone was seen more than once but under ten times. V usage is TRBV9 and J usage is TRBJ2-7; 11 bases map to TRBD2. The length of the CDR3 is 15 residues. With 3 bases clipped from V and 3 bases from J, the junction kept 5 bases outside the gene matches. Looked up from germline, CDR1 is SGDLS and CDR2 is YYNGEE. CDR3 DNA sequence: TGTGCCAGCAGCGCGTCGACTAGCGGGAACTACGAGCAGTACTTC. As protein: CASSASTSGNYEQYF.

The chain has TRBV19 and TRBJ2-1; 8 bases map to TRBD1. CDR3 length equals 15 residues. Germline assignment: CDR1 LNHDA and CDR2 SQIVND (reference sequence). With 3 bases clipped from V and 10 bases from J, the junction kept 11 bases outside the gene matches. The CDR3 region has the DNA TGTGCCAGTAGTATGGGGACAGGCGGGGTTAGGGAGCAGTTCTTC. Its translation is CASSMGTGGVREQFF.

The V and J genes are TRBV29-1 and TRBJ2-1; D might be TRBD2 (6 bases). V was trimmed by 5 bases and J by 9 bases, leaving 17 bases between them. Germline CDR1 is SQVTM and CDR2 is ANQGSEA. CDR3 length: 13 amino acids. This CDR3 reads CSVHEGLVSEQFF. The CDR3, as DNA: TGCAGCGTTCACGAGGGACTCGTCTCTGAGCAGTTCTTC.

This chain joins TRBV7-6 and TRBJ2-7; D may be TRBD1 (5 bases). With 4 bases removed from V and 2 bases from J, the gap between germline ends came to 27 bases. The length of the CDR3 is 19 residues. Germline V CDR1 and CDR2: SGHVS, FNYEAQ. CDR3 bases: TGTGCCAGCAGCTCCGACTCACCTCCAGACGGCAGGGTACCCTACGAGCAGTACTTC. Translating it yields CASSSDSPPDGRVPYEQYF.

To note about this clone: Sequence at one end of the junction differs from germline and may be a read error. The V gene is TRBV19, the J gene TRBJ1-5; no clear D. The CDR3 has 14 amino acids. Germline CDR1 LNHDA, CDR2 SQIVND (reference sequence). The CDR3 is CASTPRPINQPQNF. The CDR3 coding sequence is TGTGCCAGTACCCCGCGGCCGATCAATCAGCCCCAGAATTTT.

In this sample, this clone turned up a few times. The gene calls are TRBV19 and TRBJ2-3, with a tentative D call TRBD1 (6 bases). V was shortened by 5 bases and J by 7 bases, with 16 bases between the two germline ends. The CDR3 covers 14 residues. Germline V gene lookup returns CDR1 LNHDA and CDR2 SQIVND (reference sequence). The CDR3 loop is CASSLRGSSNTQYF. DNA of the CDR3: TGTGCCAGTAGTCTCAGGGGTTCCTCAAATACGCAGTATTTT.